This T cell receptor (beta chain) was recorded in a study of blood T cell repertoires in COVID-19. J lost 2 bases, V lost 6 bases, and 4 bases had no gene match. The V gene's germline CDR1 is SQVTM and CDR2 ANQGSEA. This CDR3 comprises 13 residues. Sequenced by immunoSEQ multiplex PCR; TCRdb stores in-frame clones only, minus some. The table lists about 300,000 clones, about nine tenths of them singletons. The sample comprised PBMCs or T cells enriched from blood (not recorded which). This clonotype was obtained from a man in his thirties or forties who had recovered from COVID-19. The V gene is TRBV29-1, the J gene TRBJ2-3, with 8 nucleotides matching TRBD2. The CDR3 sequence: CSVQLAATDTQYF. The CDR3 DNA reads as TGCAGCGTCCAACTAGCGGCCACAGATACGCAGTATTTT.